Listed below are T cell receptor beta chains from one sample, sequenced in a study of OX40 agonist ivuxolimab in advanced cancers. Here immunoSEQ multiplex PCR was the method, and the copy in TCRdb shows in-frame clones only, minus some. Of about 60,000 clones listed, roughly 86% are singletons. The sample in question was CD4+ or CD8+ T cells sorted from blood, obtained in a trial of the OX40 agonist ivuxolimab. All receptors come from an adult with an advanced solid tumor such as melanoma, head and neck, liver or kidney cancer. CDR3s include the opening cysteine and the closing phenylalanine or tryptophan. The order of the fields is D gene, J gene, clone size, V gene, CDR3 protein, CDR3 DNA. A D gene is named only where the DNA matches it firmly. Not all rows give a size; the values are once, few, many and, for expanded clones, a class.

d_gene: NA
j_gene: TRBJ2-5
abundance: NA
v_gene: TRBV7-2
CDR3aa: CASSLKAGAQETQYF
CDR3nt: TGTGCCAGCAGCTTAAAGGCGGGGGCCCAAGAGACCCAGTACTTC

d_gene: TRBD2
j_gene: TRBJ2-7
abundance: NA
v_gene: TRBV30
CDR3aa: CAWSYGLATYEQYF
CDR3nt: TGTGCCTGGAGTTACGGACTAGCTACCTACGAGCAGTACTTC

d_gene: TRBD2
j_gene: TRBJ2-2
abundance: NA
v_gene: TRBV11-2
CDR3aa: CASSPGTSRTGELFF
CDR3nt: TGTGCCAGCAGCCCCGGGACTAGCAGAACCGGGGAGCTGTTTTTT

d_gene: TRBD2
j_gene: TRBJ2-7
abundance: NA
v_gene: TRBV15
CDR3aa: CATSRGGTKSYEQYF
CDR3nt: TGTGCCACCAGCAGAGGCGGGACTAAGTCCTACGAGCAGTACTTC

d_gene: NA
j_gene: TRBJ1-3
abundance: NA
v_gene: TRBV9
CDR3aa: CASSVGAGNSGNTIYF
CDR3nt: TGTGCCAGCAGCGTAGGTGCAGGGAACTCTGGAAACACCATATATTTT

d_gene: NA
j_gene: TRBJ2-2
abundance: once
v_gene: TRBV6-6
CDR3aa: CASSRAVTGELFF
CDR3nt: TGTGCCAGCAGTAGGGCTGTCACCGGGGAGCTGTTTTTT

d_gene: NA
j_gene: TRBJ2-3
abundance: NA
v_gene: TRBV9
CDR3aa: CASSGGTGRTDTQYF
CDR3nt: TGTGCCAGCAGCGGCGGGACGGGGAGGACAGATACGCAGTATTTT

d_gene: NA
j_gene: TRBJ1-4
abundance: NA
v_gene: TRBV7-8
CDR3aa: CASSKFGQDEKLFF
CDR3nt: TGTGCCAGCAGCAAATTTGGCCAAGATGAAAAACTGTTTTTT

d_gene: NA
j_gene: TRBJ2-7
abundance: NA
v_gene: TRBV9
CDR3aa: CASSPGPSYEQYF
CDR3nt: TGTGCCAGCAGCCCGGGTCCTTCCTACGAGCAGTACTTC

d_gene: NA
j_gene: TRBJ2-3
abundance: NA
v_gene: TRBV11-2
CDR3aa: CASSPPWADTQYF
CDR3nt: TGTGCCAGCAGCCCCCCATGGGCAGATACGCAGTATTTT

d_gene: NA
j_gene: TRBJ2-7
abundance: NA
v_gene: TRBV15
CDR3aa: CATSRAPTDEQYF
CDR3nt: TGTGCCACCAGCAGGGCACCGACAGACGAGCAGTACTTC

d_gene: TRBD2
j_gene: TRBJ2-2
abundance: NA
v_gene: TRBV5-5
CDR3aa: CASSLSGGSGTGELFF
CDR3nt: TGTGCCAGCAGCTTAAGCGGGGGGTCGGGCACCGGGGAGCTGTTTTTT

d_gene: TRBD1
j_gene: TRBJ1-1
abundance: few
v_gene: TRBV30
CDR3aa: CAWTKTRGRVNTEAFF
CDR3nt: TGTGCCTGGACTAAGACCAGGGGGCGAGTAAACACTGAAGCTTTCTTT

d_gene: TRBD1
j_gene: TRBJ2-6
abundance: NA
v_gene: TRBV19
CDR3aa: CASRGTDTGANVLTF
CDR3nt: TGTGCCAGCCGTGGGACAGATACTGGGGCCAACGTCCTGACTTTC

d_gene: NA
j_gene: TRBJ2-7
abundance: NA
v_gene: TRBV7-8
CDR3aa: CASSLIGQGYEQYF
CDR3nt: TGTGCCAGCAGCTTAATTGGGCAGGGCTACGAGCAGTACTTC

d_gene: TRBD1
j_gene: TRBJ2-4
abundance: NA
v_gene: TRBV7-9
CDR3aa: CASSPPGQGYKNIQYF
CDR3nt: TGTGCCAGCAGCCCTCCGGGACAGGGGTACAAAAACATTCAGTACTTC

d_gene: NA
j_gene: TRBJ1-2
abundance: NA
v_gene: TRBV4-3
CDR3aa: CASSQEFASEGYGYTF
CDR3nt: TGCGCCAGCAGCCAAGAATTCGCTAGCGAGGGGTATGGCTACACCTTC

d_gene: NA
j_gene: TRBJ2-7
abundance: once
v_gene: TRBV19
CDR3aa: CASSTSRDGDYEQYF
CDR3nt: TGTGCCAGTAGTACCTCGAGGGACGGAGACTACGAGCAGTACTTC

d_gene: NA
j_gene: TRBJ2-1
abundance: NA
v_gene: TRBV10-3
CDR3aa: CAIMAGEGHSSYNEQFF
CDR3nt: TGTGCCATCATGGCAGGGGAGGGACACAGCTCCTACAATGAGCAGTTCTTC

d_gene: NA
j_gene: TRBJ1-3
abundance: NA
v_gene: TRBV23-1
CDR3aa: CASSQSIAPQARRIKNTIYF
CDR3nt: TGCGCCAGCAGTCAATCGATAGCCCCTCAGGCCAGGAGAATCAAAAACACCATATATTTT